This entry concerns a single TCR beta chain. This clonotype showed up just a few times. No cognate antigen has been identified for it. One base away there is no much larger clone; base qualities are not given. TCR beta CDR3 regions were amplified from RNA transcripts for repertoire sequencing. The first round was an RT-PCR using HTBI primers with the Qiagen OneStep RT-PCR kit, and this first round was followed by a second-round multiplex PCR, then size selection and purification. Libraries were sequenced paired-end with 100 bp reads on an Illumina HiSeq2000. Concerning the study's data processing: SOAPnuke was used to process the reads, throwing out any read that had adapters, had uncalled bases, had a mean Phred below 15, or lacked an exact constant-primer or identifier match. COPE v1.2.5 was used to merge the high-quality paired reads. Clonotypes were defined as unique nucleotide sequences and were aligned to IMGT TRB V, D and J references using MiTCR v1.1. The analysis was limited to V-J combinations with a frequency above 0.0001, which together covered approximately 99% of repertoires. A TCR clonal expansion and chaos score per V-J combination was defined as the ratio of F50 clonal expansion to chaos observed in the TCRdist matrix. Welch's t-statistics and random forest were used to reduce features to 13 V-J combinations, which were fed into a naive Bayes classifier. The similarity between thyroid and blood repertoires was quantified using the Morisita-Horn index. Using fastp at Q25 and MiXCR, TCRdb reprocessed the public reads and kept productive beta chains. CDR3 protein duplicates are merged, each entry listing the most common genes and DNA. For this entry, the V and J calls and clone size follow TCRdb and not the study's own pipeline. Recorded for this sample are about 220,000 distinct CDR3 sequences; roughly a fifth of them occurred a single time. In total, the top ten clones hold roughly 45% of the sample.

The CDR3 contains 13 residues, cysteine and phenylalanine counted. Only the CDR3 DNA is retained, 39 bases long and in frame from the first base. The junction carries 10 bases between V and J, which are trimmed by 6 bases and 1 base respectively. This sample was taken from a study of Graves' ophthalmopathy and Graves' hyperthyroidism (dated by TCRdb to between 2018 and 2020). A note on the overall study: Peripheral blood was collected at initial diagnosis, before any treatment. The study used signatures of the TCR beta repertoire to tell Graves' ophthalmopathy apart from Graves' hyperthyroidism and to predict which patients would progress to ophthalmopathy. In total, 120 to 150 blood samples were TCR-sequenced: fewer than 50 ophthalmopathy, some 80 hyperthyroidism and roughly 17 hyperthyroidism-to-ophthalmopathy patients. To explore V-J signatures that separate ophthalmopathy from hyperthyroidism, a discovery set of about a hundred patients was enrolled, consisting of about 41 with ophthalmopathy and around 57 with stable hyperthyroidism. An independent validation cohort comprised 18 hyperthyroidism patients and 15 to 17 patients who later progressed from hyperthyroidism to ophthalmopathy. In about six hyperthyroidism patients, the T-cell repertoire of thyroid tissue was compared with the T-cell repertoire of blood. Following sample collection, hyperthyroidism patients were given methimazole at a starting dose of 30 mg daily, and ophthalmopathy patients were given high-dose intravenous methylprednisolone. The 100 discovery patients were randomly split 7:3 into training and test sets. Paper-wide results and their limitations: Most expanded thyroid clonotypes with frequency above 0.001 were also detected in blood, suggesting blood repertoires may reflect the thyroid immune response. In validation, the model predicted ophthalmopathy progression with over 60% sensitivity and roughly 72% specificity; 12 predicted patients were CT-confirmed with GO in a median of around 6 months. The 13-signature model separated ophthalmopathy from stable hyperthyroidism with about 86% sensitivity and 81.08% specificity in cross-validation, and 80%/75% in the test set. Sample size was not statistically predetermined, and group allocation was not concealed from the investigators.

Ophthalmopathy patients were characterized by moderately to severely active disease, a Clinical Activity Score of at least 3, a NOSPECS grade of at least 4, and a disease duration under 3 months. Patients with other autoimmune diseases, uncontrolled infections, pregnancy or lactation were excluded from the study. Clinical symptoms, serum thyroxine, TRAb, thyroid ultrasound and orbital computed tomography formed the basis of the diagnosis. Using Ficoll-Paque density gradient centrifugation, PBMCs were isolated from 9 to 10 ml of fresh peripheral blood. Total RNA was extracted using Trizol reagent, and RNA quality was checked on an Agilent 2100 Bioanalyzer.

The chain couples TRBV12-3 or TRBV12-4 to TRBJ2-7; no D segment can be confidently identified. What was sequenced was peripheral blood. The receptor's source is a woman in her fifties or sixties with Graves' ophthalmopathy. Donor details come from another sample of the same person, matched by shared clones. Here the CDR3 is given as CASRVDGSYEQYF. The DNA sequence is given as TGTGCCAGCAGGGTGGACGGTTCCTACGAGCAGTACTTC.